The 22 T cell receptor beta chains below all came from one sample that was sequenced in a study of OX40 agonist ivuxolimab in advanced cancers. Here immunoSEQ multiplex PCR was the method, and the copy in TCRdb shows in-frame clones only, minus some. This sample has roughly 49,000 clones, with roughly 79% found just once. Sequencing used CD4+ or CD8+ T cells sorted from blood, obtained in a trial of the OX40 agonist ivuxolimab. Receptors originate from an adult with an advanced solid tumor such as melanoma, head and neck, liver or kidney cancer.

V gene TRBV27 combines with J gene TRBJ2-2, with D unresolved. Germline V gene sequence: CDR1 MNHEY, CDR2 SMNVEV (reference sequence). CDR3 size: 14 residues. The germline V and J ends were trimmed by 0 bases and 2 bases, with 4 bases remaining between them. CDR3 residues: CASSLSSNTGELFF. DNA of the CDR3: TGTGCCAGCAGTTTATCGAGTAACACCGGGGAGCTGTTTTTT.

The chain recombines TRBV7-6 with TRBJ2-5; 9 nucleotides align to TRBD1. Germline V gives CDR1 SGHVS, CDR2 FNYEAQ. CDR3 length: 13 residues. V lost 5 bases and J lost 3; bases outside the gene matches: 1. CDR3 in amino acids: CASSRDREETQYF. The DNA for the CDR3 is TGTGCCAGCAGCCGGGACAGGGAAGAGACCCAGTACTTC.

The chain is built from TRBV19 and TRBJ1-5, with D hard to call. Trimming took 3 bases from V and 2 from J, leaving 14 bases between them. Germline V CDR1 and CDR2: LNHDA, SQIVND (reference sequence). The CDR3 has 16 amino acids. The CDR3 DNA reads as TGTGCCAGTAGTATCGGGCGGTGGGAAGGCAATCAGCCCCAGCATTTT. Amino acid sequence: CASSIGRWEGNQPQHF.

The chain combines TRBV2 with TRBJ1-1, with D unclear. Germline-derived CDR1 and CDR2 are SNHLY and FYNNEI. Trimming stripped 10 bases from V and 1 base from J, with 10 bases between. CDR3 length: 12 amino acids. CDR3 nucleotides: TGTGCCACCAAGCCGGAGAACACTGAAGCTTTCTTT. Translated: CATKPENTEAFF.

On this clone itself: This CDR3 is also generated by other DNA sequences in the sample. The CDR3 protein is CASSIGNTEAFF. The DNA for the CDR3 is TGTGCCAGTAGTATTGGGAATACTGAAGCTTTCTTT. This chain links TRBV19 with TRBJ1-1, with unresolved D. The CDR3 contains 12 residues. Germline V gene data show CDR1 as LNHDA and CDR2 as SQIVND (reference sequence). Between the trimmed V and J ends, which lost 3 bases and 5 bases, there was a span of 7 bases. Looking up the rest from reference TRBV19 and TRBJ1-1 gives the full variable domain: DGGITQSPKYLFRKEGQNVTLSCEQNLNHDAMYWYRQDPGQGLRLIYYSQIVNDFQKGDIAEGYSVSREKKESFPLTVTSAQKNPTAFYLCASSIGNTEAFFGQGTRLTVV.

The chain carries TRBV6-6 and TRBJ2-1, with TRBD2 identical over 7 bases. Losses at the gene ends were 9 bases for V and 4 bases for J; bases not matched to a gene: 9. This CDR3 is built from 14 residues. Germline assignment: CDR1 MNHNY and CDR2 SVGAGI (reference sequence). In DNA form, the CDR3 reads TGTGCCAGTTTAGGGCGGGAGAGTTACAATGAGCAGTTCTTC. Translated: CASLGRESYNEQFF.

This clone was detected only once. This chain joins TRBV5-6 and TRBJ2-7; the match to TRBD2 covers 12 bases. The germline gives CDR1 SGHDT, CDR2 YYEEEE. Losses at the gene ends were 4 bases for V and 3 bases for J; bases not matched to a gene: 5. The CDR3 sequence is 15 residues long. The CDR3 region has the DNA TGTGCCAGCAGCCCCGTGACTAGCGGGAGCTACGAGCAGTACGTC. It specifies CASSPVTSGSYEQYV.

The chain recombines TRBV15 with TRBJ2-1; D possibly corresponds to TRBD2 (7 bases). The CDR3 runs to 13 residues. Germline V gene sequence: CDR1 LNHNV, CDR2 YYDKDF (reference sequence). Trimming left V 9 bases short and J 5 bases short, with 14 bases between. The CDR3 nucleotides read TGTGCCACGAGGGCGGGGGCGGACAATGAGCAGTTCTTC. Protein sequence: CATRAGADNEQFF.

The gene calls are TRBV7-7 and TRBJ2-3; D gene ambiguous. The germline V gene has CDR1 SSHAT and CDR2 FNYEAQ (reference sequence). The CDR3 has 16 amino acids. The V gene lost 1 base and the J gene lost 0 bases, with 11 bases spanning the gap. CDR3 nucleotide sequence: TGTGCCAGCAGCTTAGGGTACAGTGAGAGCACAGATACGCAGTATTTT. As protein: CASSLGYSESTDTQYF.

The rearrangement uses TRBV14 and TRBJ2-1; no firm D call. The CDR3 has 14 residues. Trimming removed 2 bases from V and 7 bases from J, with 12 bases in between. The germline V gene has CDR1 SGHDN and CDR2 FVKESK. The CDR3: CASSQKVQLNEQFF. CDR3 nucleotide sequence: TGTGCCAGCAGCCAAAAGGTACAGCTGAATGAGCAGTTCTTC.

Comment on this clone: At one boundary the junction diverges from the germline segment, which might be a read error. The rearrangement uses TRBV20-1 and TRBJ1-1, with D hard to call. This CDR3 is built from 11 residues. Germline V CDR1 and CDR2: DFQATT, SNEGSKA (reference sequence). CDR3 region: CSPRVVTEAFF. CDR3 coding DNA: TGCAGTCCTAGGGTGGTGACTGAAGCTTTCTTT.

The CDR3 coding sequence is TGTGCCAGCAAGACAGGTTTATCCTACGAGCAGTACGTC. It specifies CASKTGLSYEQYV. The genes are TRBV6-5 and TRBJ2-7; perhaps TRBD1 as D (6 bases). Germline loops: CDR1 MNHEY, CDR2 SVGAGI. The ends were cut back, 7 bases at V and 1 base at J, with 11 bases in the middle. CDR3 length equals 13 residues.

The genes are TRBV7-8 and TRBJ2-1; D gene unclear. The CDR3 runs to 13 residues. Germline V gene sequence: CDR1 SGHVS, CDR2 FQNEAQ. V lost 1 base, J lost 5 bases, and 6 bases lay in between. The CDR3 bases are TGTGCCAGCAGCTTAGAAGGGAACAATGAGCAGTTCTTC. It is translated as CASSLEGNNEQFF.

The genes are TRBV2 and TRBJ2-1, with 9 bases aligning to TRBD1. The junction had 11 bases not matched to a gene; V was cut back by 0 bases and J by 2 bases. The V gene's germline CDR1 is SNHLY and CDR2 FYNNEI. This CDR3 spans 19 amino acids. The CDR3 region has the DNA TGTGCCAGCAGTGAAGCGCTTCAACAGGGGGCGTCTCCCTACAATGAGCAGTTCTTC. Translating it yields CASSEALQQGASPYNEQFF. The variable domain in full, completed from reference TRBV2 and TRBJ2-1, reads EPEVTQTPSHQVTQMGQEVILRCVPISNHLYFYWYRQILGQKVEFLVSFYNNEISEKSEIFDDQFSVERPDGSNFTLKIRSTKLEDSAMYFCASSEALQQGASPYNEQFFGPGTRLTVL.

The chain recombines TRBV5-6 with TRBJ1-5, with a tentative D call TRBD1 (5 bases). Trimming removed 4 bases from V and 2 bases from J, with 10 bases in between. CDR3 length equals 14 residues. CDR1 and CDR2 (germline): SGHDT, YYEEEE. The CDR3 DNA sequence: TGTGCCAGCAGCCATCGGGGGGGCAATCAGCCCCAGCATTTT. Translating gives CASSHRGGNQPQHF.

The chain joins TRBV4-1 to TRBJ2-1; tentative D call: TRBD2 (5 bases). CDR1 is MGHRA and CDR2 is YSYEKL in the germline V gene. This CDR3 comprises 14 residues. The ends were cut back, 11 bases at V and 0 bases at J, with 14 bases in the middle. CDR3 region: CASGERSSYNEQFF. The CDR3 DNA reads as TGCGCCTCCGGCGAGCGGAGCTCCTACAATGAGCAGTTCTTC.

This chain joins TRBV9 and TRBJ2-2; D is uncertain. V gave up 3 bases and J gave up 8 bases, with 8 bases separating them. The CDR3 spans 12 residues. Germline V CDR1 and CDR2: SGDLS, YYNGEE. CDR3 loop: CASSGLGGELFF. CDR3 DNA: TGTGCCAGCAGCGGGTTGGGTGGGGAGCTGTTTTTT. Filled out from reference TRBV9 and TRBJ2-2, the complete variable domain reads DSGVTQTPKHLITATGQRVTLRCSPRSGDLSVYWYQQSLDQGLQFLIQYYNGEERAKGNILERFSAQQFPDLHSELNLSSLELGDSALYFCASSGLGGELFFGEGSRLTVL.

Comment on this clone: Different DNA sequences within this sample yield the same CDR3. The chain has TRBV5-4 and TRBJ1-5; a possible D gene is TRBD1 (5 bases). Germline values: CDR1 SGHNT, CDR2 YYREEE (reference sequence). The CDR3 consists of 14 residues. Trimming pared 1 base from V and 1 base from J, leaving 6 bases between. CDR3 loop: CASSLSGSNQPQHF. CDR3 sequence (DNA): TGTGCCAGCAGCTTGTCAGGGAGCAATCAGCCCCAGCATTTT. Full variable domain (missing parts from reference TRBV5-4 and TRBJ1-5): ETGVTQSPTHLIKTRGQQVTLRCSSQSGHNTVSWYQQALGQGPQFIFQYYREEENGRGNFPPRFSGLQFPNYSSELNVNALELDDSALYLCASSLSGSNQPQHFGDGTRLSIL.

This chain connects TRBV9 to TRBJ1-5; D is possibly TRBD1 (5 bases). Germline V gives CDR1 SGDLS, CDR2 YYNGEE. Trimming removed 0 bases from V and 5 bases from J, with 9 bases in between. The CDR3 totals 14 residues. CDR3 protein: CASSVEAGDQPQHF. CDR3 coding DNA: TGTGCCAGCAGCGTAGAGGCGGGGGATCAGCCCCAGCATTTT.

The chain combines TRBV5-6 with TRBJ1-3; 10 bases fit TRBD1. The CDR3 sequence is 17 residues long. The J segment lost 3 bases and the V segment lost 2 bases, leaving 8 bases of the junction unmatched. Germline V gene lookup returns CDR1 SGHDT and CDR2 YYEEEE. The CDR3 DNA reads TGTGCCAGCAGCTTTGGGACAGGGGTTGCACTTGGAAACACCATATATTTT. Protein: CASSFGTGVALGNTIYF.

The chain carries TRBV25-1 and TRBJ2-5; a possible D gene is TRBD2 (5 bases). In germline, CDR1 is MGHDK, CDR2 SYGVNS. The CDR3 has 16 residues. Trimming shortened V by 2 bases and J by 2 bases, and 15 bases separated the two germline ends. Here the CDR3 DNA reads TGTGCCAGCAGTGAAAGGCTGGGTACGGGGCAAGAGACCCAGTACTTC. It specifies CASSERLGTGQETQYF.

By share, this clone ranks as medium-sized. Distinct nucleotide sequences in the sample also encode this CDR3. The V call is TRBV28, the J call TRBJ2-1, with TRBD1 matching 8 bases. Losses at the gene ends were 3 bases for V and 0 bases for J; bases not matched to a gene: 1. Germline values: CDR1 MDHEN, CDR2 SYDVKM. The CDR3 is made up of 15 amino acids. CDR3 nucleotide sequence: TGTGCCAGCAGTTTTACAGGGGGCTCCTACAATGAGCAGTTCTTC. Its translation is CASSFTGGSYNEQFF.